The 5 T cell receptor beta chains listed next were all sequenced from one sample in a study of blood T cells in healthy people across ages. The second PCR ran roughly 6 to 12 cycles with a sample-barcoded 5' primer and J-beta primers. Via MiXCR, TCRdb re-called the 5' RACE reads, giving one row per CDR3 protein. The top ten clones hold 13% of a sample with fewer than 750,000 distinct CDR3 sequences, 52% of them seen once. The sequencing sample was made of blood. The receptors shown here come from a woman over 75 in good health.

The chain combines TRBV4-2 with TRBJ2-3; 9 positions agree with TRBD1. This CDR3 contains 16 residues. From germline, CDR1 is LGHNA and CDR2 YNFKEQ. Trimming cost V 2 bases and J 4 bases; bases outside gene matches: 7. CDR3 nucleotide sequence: TGTGCCAGCAGCCAAACCCGGGACAGGGTTTCAGATACGCAGTATTTT. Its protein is CASSQTRDRVSDTQYF.

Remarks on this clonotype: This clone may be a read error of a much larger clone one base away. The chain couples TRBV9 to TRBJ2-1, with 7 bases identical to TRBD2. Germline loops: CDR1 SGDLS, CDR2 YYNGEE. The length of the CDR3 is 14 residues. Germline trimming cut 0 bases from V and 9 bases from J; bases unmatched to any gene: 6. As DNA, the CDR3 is TGTGCCAGCAGCGTAGTGACTAGCTCGAGTGAGCAGTTCTTC. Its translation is CASSVVTSSSEQFF.

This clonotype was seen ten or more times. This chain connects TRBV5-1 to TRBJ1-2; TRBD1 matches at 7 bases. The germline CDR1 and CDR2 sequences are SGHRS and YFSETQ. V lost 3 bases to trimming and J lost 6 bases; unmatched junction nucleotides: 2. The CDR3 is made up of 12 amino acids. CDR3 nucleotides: TGCGCCAGCAGCTACCAGGGGGATGGCTACACCTTC. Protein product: CASSYQGDGYTF. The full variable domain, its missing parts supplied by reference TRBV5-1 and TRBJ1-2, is KAGVTQTPRYLIKTRGQQVTLSCSPISGHRSVSWYQQTPGQGLQFLFEYFSETQRNKGNFPGRFSGRQFSNSRSEMNVSTLELGDSALYLCASSYQGDGYTFGSGTRLTVV.

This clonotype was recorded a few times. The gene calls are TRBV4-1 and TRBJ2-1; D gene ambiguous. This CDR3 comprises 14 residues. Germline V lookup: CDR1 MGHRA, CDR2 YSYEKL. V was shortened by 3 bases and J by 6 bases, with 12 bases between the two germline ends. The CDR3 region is CASSQGLLLNEQFF. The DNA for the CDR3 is TGCGCCAGCAGCCAGGGCCTCTTGCTCAATGAGCAGTTCTTC.

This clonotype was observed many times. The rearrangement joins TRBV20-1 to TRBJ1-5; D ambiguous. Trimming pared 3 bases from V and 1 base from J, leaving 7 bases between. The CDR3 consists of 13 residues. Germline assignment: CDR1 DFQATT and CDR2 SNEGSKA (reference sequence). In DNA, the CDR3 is TGCAGTGCTAGCCTGAAGAGCAATCAGCCCCAGCATTTT. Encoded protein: CSASLKSNQPQHF.